A selection of T cell receptor beta chains follows, all from one sample in a study of T cell responses to AZD1222 COVID-19 vaccine. Data came from immunoSEQ multiplex PCR; TCRdb stores just in-frame clones and leaves some out. This sample yields more than 150,000 clones, of which more than 75% are seen a single time; roughly 0.99% belongs to the top ten. The specimen comprised peripheral blood, sampled on day 0 of AZD1222 vaccination. The receptors originated from an adult in good health. The conserved cysteine and the conserved F or W are not part of the CDR3 here. Each record gives: CDR3 length, V gene, J gene, CDR3 protein.

14	TRBV21-1	TRBJ2-2	ASSERWRGNTGELF
12	TRBV5-5	TRBJ2-3	ASKRTRSTDTQY
14	TRBV7-2	TRBJ2-3	ASSLVGGLGTDTQY
13	TRBV11-2	TRBJ2-5	ASSFQGLEKETQY
13	TRBV28	TRBJ2-7	ASSLLTSGRYEQY
12	TRBV9	TRBJ1-2	ASSVAGRNYGYT
13	TRBV9	TRBJ2-4	ASSVSPNLGNVQY
13	TRBV19	TRBJ1-1	ASSKAGARNTEAF
12	TRBV5-1	TRBJ2-1	ASTPGDSYNEQF
10	TRBV19	TRBJ2-7	ASSTRGGEQY
13	TRBV18	TRBJ2-1	ASSPQQIPGNEQF
13	TRBV4-2	TRBJ1-1	ASSQGRARSTEAF
11	TRBV24-1	TRBJ2-2	ATSDPPFGELF
17	TRBV5-1	TRBJ1-1	ASSLARDRGRVGNTEAF
14	TRBV9	TRBJ1-3	ASSAGQALRGNTIY
12	TRBV2	TRBJ1-4	ASSEASKREKLF
14	TRBV28	TRBJ1-2	ASSFLGQGLNYGYT
17	TRBV7-9	TRBJ2-1	ASSLVARVGPKDYNEQF
13	TRBV24-1	TRBJ2-7	ATSDPPQGVLEQY
13	TRBV27	TRBJ2-5	ASRTSGETRETQY
12	TRBV15	TRBJ2-1	ATSRAGGLNEQF
15	TRBV5-6	TRBJ2-2	ASSLRETASNTGELF
13	TRBV4-1	TRBJ1-5	ASSYGENSNQPQH
11	TRBV27	TRBJ1-2	ASGTRNRGGYT
13	TRBV7-9	TRBJ1-2	ASSLAGVGNYGYT
13	TRBV27	TRBJ2-3	ASRWGVEGTDTQY
13	TRBV5-8	TRBJ1-5	ASSLGRDRGQPQH
16	TRBV6-2/TRBV6-3	TRBJ2-5	ASSHPLQLAGGGETQY
15	TRBV7-9	TRBJ2-7	ASSLPRGTGEAYEQY
14	TRBV5-6	TRBJ2-1	ASSLEVGQGGDEQF
11	TRBV18	TRBJ2-7	ASSLQGLREQY
13	TRBV7-2	TRBJ2-3	ASSLVARAPDTQY
11	TRBV18	TRBJ2-7	ASSPSQRYEQY
16	TRBV10-1	TRBJ1-3	ASSGPTGQGASGNTIY
10	TRBV11-1	TRBJ2-7	ASSLGTYEQY
10	TRBV25-1	TRBJ2-1	ASSEQLNEQF
11	TRBV12-3/TRBV12-4	TRBJ2-7	ASSRGSTYEQY
12	TRBV7-9	TRBJ2-7	ASSSPTGGYEQY
17	TRBV28	TRBJ2-5	ASSFWSFSSEMGQETQY
19	TRBV9	TRBJ2-1	ASSVGGEGRVVPSSYNEQF
12	TRBV28	TRBJ2-5	ASSNLLDQETQY
14	TRBV15	TRBJ2-1	ATSWRTSGSRNEQF
12	TRBV7-9	TRBJ2-7	ASSFRGVSYEQY
13	TRBV27	TRBJ1-5	ASSLGTGINQPQH
12	TRBV6-5	TRBJ1-2	ASRNRGSGYGYT
12	TRBV19	TRBJ2-2	ASSILGGIGELF
16	TRBV7-8	TRBJ2-1	ASSFGLAGGVTYNEQF
13	TRBV6-4	TRBJ1-6	ASSERDGSNSPLH